A few counts support the clone carrying this T cell receptor (beta chain). The antigen remains undetermined. Time point: cycle 4 day 1 (C4D1), after less than seven weeks of nivolumab. Every patient had relapsed following autologous stem cell transplantation, and cohorts differed in brentuximab vedotin exposure. The assay was immunoSEQ multiplex PCR, and TCRdb's table has in-frame clones only and misses some. The sample has tens of thousands of clones; roughly 65% are singletons. V was trimmed by 3 bases and J by 5 bases, leaving 10 bases between them. The CDR3 has 14 residues. The germline gives CDR1 MDHEN, CDR2 SYDVKM. These data belong to a study of PD-1 blockade in classical Hodgkin lymphoma. Broader study findings: Diversity similar to that of newly diagnosed patients was seen at baseline in complete responders. Newly diagnosed patients were reported to start with lower TCR diversity than healthy donors. Undefined causes, possibly disease activity or prior therapy, underlie the repertoire differences. Those starting nivolumab under 1 year post-ASCT were excluded.

The sequenced sample was peripheral blood mononuclear cells (PBMCs), obtained before the fourth cycle of nivolumab. The V call is TRBV28, the J call TRBJ1-4, with D perhaps TRBD1 (5 bases). The clonotype was recovered from a human donor with classical Hodgkin lymphoma. CDR3 nucleotide sequence: TGTGCCAGCAGTTTGGGGGGGGGAAATGAAAAACTGTTTTTT. It yields the protein CASSLGGGNEKLFF.